This is a list of T cell receptor beta chains from one sample in a study of control samples from healthy donors and cancer patients. Measured with immunoSEQ multiplex PCR; TCRdb has only the in-frame clones, and not every one. The sample consists of over 200,000 clones, over 75% of them appearing once. Sample: PBMCs. The receptors shown here come from a woman aged 60 to 75 with lung cancer. Both conserved end residues are part of each CDR3. The order of the fields is J gene, CDR3 length, D gene, V gene, clone size, CDR3 DNA, CDR3 protein. The D gene is left open where the match is weak. Only some rows state a clone size, as once, few, many or a class for expanded clones.

TRBJ1-1 | 14 | . | TRBV5-1 | few | TGCGCCAGCAGCTTGGACAGTATGAACACTGAAGCTTTCTTT | CASSLDSMNTEAFF
TRBJ2-7 | 14 | TRBD1 | TRBV7-9 | few | TGTGCCAGCAGCCTGGAGGGGACAGGGGGCGAGCAGTACTTC | CASSLEGTGGEQYF
TRBJ1-4 | 13 | TRBD1 | TRBV12-3/TRBV12-4 | . | TGTGCCAGCAGTCTCTACAGGGGGGAAAAACTGTTTTTT | CASSLYRGEKLFF
TRBJ2-2 | 16 | TRBD2 | TRBV3-1/TRBV3-2 | . | TGTGCCAGCAGCCCACTAGCGGGAGTGGGCACCGGGGAGCTGTTTTTT | CASSPLAGVGTGELFF
TRBJ1-1 | 14 | . | TRBV29-1 | few | TGCAGCGCCGTCCCCAGGGGAGTAGGGACTGAAGCTTTCTTT | CSAVPRGVGTEAFF
TRBJ2-2 | 13 | . | TRBV2 | . | TGTGCCAGCAGGCGTCGGGAAACCGGGGAGCTGTTTTTT | CASRRRETGELFF
TRBJ2-6 | 13 | . | TRBV3-1/TRBV3-2 | once | TGTGCCAGCAGCCCATCTGGGGCCAACGTCCTGACTTTC | CASSPSGANVLTF
TRBJ2-5 | 15 | TRBD2 | TRBV7-2 | . | TGTGCCAGCAGCCTCGGGGGGGCAGGCAGAGAGACCCAGTACTTC | CASSLGGAGRETQYF
TRBJ1-5 | 14 | TRBD1 | TRBV2 | . | TGTGCCAGCAGTCAGGGGGCGAGCAATCAGCCCCAGCATTTT | CASSQGASNQPQHF
TRBJ2-5 | 16 | TRBD2 | TRBV3-1/TRBV3-2 | few | TGTGCCAGCAGCCGGACTAGCGGGATTAATCAAGAGACCCAGTACTTC | CASSRTSGINQETQYF
TRBJ1-2 | 13 | . | TRBV5-6 | . | TGTGCCAGCAGCTTTCTAGCTAACTATGGCTACACCTTC | CASSFLANYGYTF
TRBJ1-1 | 13 | . | TRBV12-3/TRBV12-4 | once | TGTGCCAGCAAAATGGGGGACAACACTGAAGCTTTCTTT | CASKMGDNTEAFF
TRBJ1-1 | 16 | TRBD1 | TRBV6-1 | . | TGTGCCAGCAGTGAAGCGCGGACAGGCGGGATCACTGAAGCTTTCTTT | CASSEARTGGITEAFF
TRBJ1-6 | 15 | . | TRBV11-2 | . | TGTGCCAGCAGCTCGGGTCAATACTTCGGTTCACCCCTCCACTTT | CASSSGQYFGSPLHF
TRBJ2-5 | 15 | . | TRBV7-3 | . | TGTGCCAGCAGCTTAACGATCGGGGGACAAGAGACCCAGTACTTC | CASSLTIGGQETQYF
TRBJ2-2 | 17 | . | TRBV5-1 | . | TGCGCCAGCAGCCCCCAACCCGGGAGCGGAAACACCGGGGAGCTGTTTTTT | CASSPQPGSGNTGELFF
TRBJ2-5 | 13 | . | TRBV7-9 | few | TGTGCCAGCAGTTCCGACAGGTTTGAGACCCAGTACTTC | CASSSDRFETQYF
TRBJ1-5 | 14 | . | TRBV28 | . | TGTGCCAGCAGTTTATATCAGGGGAATCAGCCCCAGCATTTT | CASSLYQGNQPQHF
TRBJ1-6 | 14 | . | TRBV5-1 | . | TGCGCCAGCAGCTTTAAACAGGAGGGCTCACCCCTCCACTTT | CASSFKQEGSPLHF
TRBJ1-5 | 13 | . | TRBV11-2 | . | TGTGCCAGCAGCTTAACAGGGAATCAGCCCCAGCATTTT | CASSLTGNQPQHF
TRBJ1-1 | 12 | . | TRBV18 | . | TGTGCCAGCTCACCACGTATCACTGAAGCTTTCTTT | CASSPRITEAFF
TRBJ2-2 | 16 | . | TRBV3-1/TRBV3-2 | . | TGTGCCAGCCGAGCCGAGGATTACGCATCTCCCGGGGAGCTGTTTTTT | CASRAEDYASPGELFF
TRBJ2-1 | 15 | TRBD1 | TRBV18 | . | TGTGCCAGCTCCCAAGGACAGGGGGCCCAAAATGAGCAGTTCTTC | CASSQGQGAQNEQFF
TRBJ1-2 | 14 | . | TRBV6-5 | once | TGTGCCAGCAGTTCCTTTGGCGCTAACTATGGCTACACCTTC | CASSSFGANYGYTF
TRBJ2-5 | 15 | . | TRBV3-1/TRBV3-2 | . | TGTGCCAGCAGCCAAGAAGGAGGGCGGCAAGAGACCCAGTACTTC | CASSQEGGRQETQYF
TRBJ1-2 | 15 | TRBD1 | TRBV10-3 | . | TGTGCCATCAGTGTTTCAGGGGGCGCAAACTATGGCTACACCTTC | CAISVSGGANYGYTF
TRBJ2-1 | 15 | TRBD2 | TRBV18 | . | TGTGCCAGCTCAGCCGCGGGGGACGGGGATAGAGAGCAGTTCTTC | CASSAAGDGDREQFF
TRBJ1-3 | 15 | . | TRBV28 | . | TGTGCCAGCACCCAACTGGGGACATTTGGAAACACCATATATTTT | CASTQLGTFGNTIYF
TRBJ2-3 | 17 | . | TRBV7-3 | . | TGTGCCAGCAGCCCTAGGGGAATAGGGAGCACCACAGATACGCAGTATTTT | CASSPRGIGSTTDTQYF
TRBJ1-2 | 15 | TRBD1 | TRBV5-4 | . | TGTGCCAGCAGCAAAGGGACAGGGGGCGTCTATGGCTACACCTTC | CASSKGTGGVYGYTF
TRBJ1-2 | 12 | . | TRBV19 | . | TGTGCCAGTAGTACCACATACTATGGCTACACCTTC | CASSTTYYGYTF
TRBJ2-5 | 11 | . | TRBV2 | once | TGTGCCGGTTCGGAGGGAGAGACCCAGTACTTC | CAGSEGETQYF
TRBJ1-2 | 14 | TRBD1 | TRBV3-1/TRBV3-2 | once | TGTGCCAGCAGCCCCGGGACAGGGCCTTATGGCTACACCTTC | CASSPGTGPYGYTF
TRBJ1-1 | 15 | . | TRBV10-2 | . | TGCGCCAGCACTCGGGGTCGGATTAAGAACACTGAAGCTTTCTTT | CASTRGRIKNTEAFF
TRBJ2-5 | 11 | . | TRBV7-2 | . | TGTGCCAGCAGCTTACGGGTGACCCAGTACTTC | CASSLRVTQYF
TRBJ1-1 | 14 | TRBD1 | TRBV18 | . | TGTGCCAGCTCACCGACAGGGGGGAACACTGAAGCTTTCTTT | CASSPTGGNTEAFF
TRBJ2-3 | 11 | . | TRBV10-1 | . | TGCGCCAGCGGCAGCGGGGATACGCAGTATTTT | CASGSGDTQYF